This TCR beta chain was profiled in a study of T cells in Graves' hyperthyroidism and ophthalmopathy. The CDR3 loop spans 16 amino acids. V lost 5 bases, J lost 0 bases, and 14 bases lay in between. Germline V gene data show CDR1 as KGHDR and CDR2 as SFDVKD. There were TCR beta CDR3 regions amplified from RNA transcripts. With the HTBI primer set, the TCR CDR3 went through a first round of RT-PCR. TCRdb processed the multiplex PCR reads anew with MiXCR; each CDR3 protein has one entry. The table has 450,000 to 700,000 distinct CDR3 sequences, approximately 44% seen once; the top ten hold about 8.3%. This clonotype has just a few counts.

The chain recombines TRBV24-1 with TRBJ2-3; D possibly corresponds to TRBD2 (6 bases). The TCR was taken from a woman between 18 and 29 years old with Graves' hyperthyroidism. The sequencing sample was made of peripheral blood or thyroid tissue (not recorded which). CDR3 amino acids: CATSGGRELSTDTQYF. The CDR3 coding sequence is TGTGCCACCAGTGGGGGTCGGGAGCTTAGCACAGATACGCAGTATTTT.